This record covers a single T cell receptor beta chain. The method was immunoSEQ multiplex PCR; TCRdb's version includes in-frame clones alone and lacks a portion of them. The sample holds tens of thousands of clones; 85% to 95% are singletons and the top ten take approximately 2.2%. This sample stems from a study of T cell changes during pregnancy in multiple sclerosis. This sample comprised peripheral blood, obtained after pregnancy. The source is a female donor with multiple sclerosis, enrolled in a pregnancy study.

This CDR3 reads CASSSSHGGGISTDTQYF. CDR3 in DNA: TGTGCCAGCAGCTCTTCACACGGGGGTGGGATTTCCACAGATACGCAGTATTTT. This rearrangement joins TRBV13 to TRBJ2-3; D is possibly TRBD2 (6 bases). Per germline, CDR1 PRHDT and CDR2 FYEKMQ (reference sequence). V lost 4 bases and J 2 bases, leaving 22 bases between the germline ends. This CDR3 has 18 residues.